Following are 30 T cell receptor beta chains from one sample sequenced in a study of cytomegalovirus exposure and HLA in healthy donors. PCR used 60 Vbeta primers and 13 Jbeta primers. Sequencing was performed with immunoSEQ multiplex PCR; in TCRdb, only in-frame clones are kept and a portion is missing. The table lists 76,000 or so clones, 70% to 80% of them singletons. The specimen sequenced was PBMCs. The receptors shown here come from a man younger than 45 in good health and CMV-seronegative.

This clone was seen ten or more times. The rearrangement links TRBV10-3 to TRBJ1-5, with TRBD1 matching 7 bases. V lost 10 bases, J lost 4 bases, and 7 bases stayed unmatched. CDR3 length: 13 amino acids. CDR1 and CDR2 (germline): ENHRY, SYGVKD. CDR3 DNA: TGTGCCACCTCCGGGACAGAGAATCAGCCCCAGCATTTT. It is translated as CATSGTENQPQHF.

This rearrangement joins TRBV2 to TRBJ2-5; TRBD1 matches at 8 bases. V shed 5 bases, J shed 9 bases, and the junction held 11 bases outside the gene matches. Germline V gives CDR1 SNHLY, CDR2 FYNNEI. The CDR3 sequence is 14 residues long. The CDR3 DNA follows: TGTGCCAGCAGTATTGGCAGGGGGCGTTGGGCCCAGTACTTC. It yields the protein CASSIGRGRWAQYF.

The chain joins TRBV27 to TRBJ2-2, with a weak D call TRBD2 (6 bases). Germline loops: CDR1 MNHEY, CDR2 SMNVEV (reference sequence). The CDR3 length is 14 residues. V lost 3 bases and J 15 bases, leaving 20 bases between the germline ends. The CDR3 protein is CASSLVYTGAGMFF. The CDR3 DNA is TGTGCCAGCAGTTTGGTATACACCGGCGCGGGGATGTTTTTT.

This chain links TRBV11-2 with TRBJ2-7; 8 bases map to TRBD1. The length of the CDR3 is 14 residues. Germline CDR1 and CDR2: SGHAT and FQNNGV. The V segment lost 2 bases and the J segment 0 bases; nucleotides outside the gene matches: 0. The CDR3 nucleotides are TGTGCCAGCAGCTTACAGGGGGCCTCCTACGAGCAGTACTTC. Amino acids: CASSLQGASYEQYF.

The rearrangement links TRBV15 to TRBJ2-2, with TRBD2 as a possible D gene (6 bases). Germline V CDR1 and CDR2: LNHNV, YYDKDF (reference sequence). This CDR3 is 15 amino acids long. The V and J ends lost 9 bases and 1 base respectively, with 15 bases between them. The chain's CDR3 is CATMPGLLNTGELFF. The CDR3 DNA follows: TGTGCCACAATGCCGGGACTTTTGAACACCGGGGAGCTGTTTTTT.

The table lists this clone with a count of one. The genes are TRBV30 and TRBJ2-5; no firm D call. The V gene lost 5 bases and the J gene lost 5 bases, with 9 bases spanning the gap. The CDR3 is made up of 11 amino acids. Germline V gene sequence: CDR1 GTSNPN, CDR2 SVGIG (reference sequence). The CDR3 bases are TGTGCCTGGGCTCGCGAGGAGACCCAGTACTTC. This translates into CAWAREETQYF.

The chain recombines TRBV6-6 with TRBJ1-6; the D is unclear. V was cut by 6 bases and J by 10 bases, with 16 bases left in between. The CDR3 has 14 residues. In germline, CDR1 is MNHNY, CDR2 SVGAGI (reference sequence). This chain's CDR3 is CASRPRGLGSPLHF. Here the CDR3 DNA reads TGTGCCAGCAGGCCCCGAGGGTTGGGGTCACCCCTCCACTTT.

This clone showed up just once. The chain employs TRBV4-1 and TRBJ2-6; 8 bases are shared with TRBD2. Germline CDR1 reads MGHRA; CDR2 reads YSYEKL. This CDR3 spans 18 amino acids. Losses at the gene ends were 3 bases for V and 0 bases for J; bases not matched to a gene: 7. The CDR3 sequence: CASSHTSGRSSGANVLTF. The CDR3, as DNA: TGCGCCAGCAGCCACACTAGCGGCCGTAGCTCTGGGGCCAACGTCCTGACTTTC.

The chain joins TRBV6-5 to TRBJ1-2, with TRBD1 as a possible D gene (5 bases). The CDR3 is made up of 14 amino acids. Germline CDR1 reads MNHEY; CDR2 reads SVGAGI. Trimming cost V 8 bases and J 3 bases, with 16 bases left between them. The CDR3 DNA is TGTGCCAGCGGCAGGACGGGGGATTACTATGGCTACACCTTC. Translated: CASGRTGDYYGYTF.

Regarding this clone: At one end, the junction sequence differs from germline, possibly due to a read error. The rearrangement uses TRBV6-1 and TRBJ2-3; 7 bases align to TRBD2. Germline V lookup: CDR1 MNHNS, CDR2 SASEGT. This CDR3 has 14 amino acids. The CDR3 loop reads CASSEMTSIDTQYF. In DNA, the CDR3 is TGTGCCAGCAGTGAAATGACTAGCATAGATACGCAGTATTTT.

This chain links TRBV28 with TRBJ2-2, with 10 bases matching TRBD2. The germline V gene encodes CDR1 MDHEN and CDR2 SYDVKM. The CDR3 contains 15 residues. Trimming at V came to 5 bases and at J to 5 bases, leaving 5 bases not matched to a gene. The DNA of the CDR3 is TGTGCCAGCAGTCTAGCGGGAGTTAGGACCGGGGAGCTGTTTTTT. This gives the protein CASSLAGVRTGELFF. The full variable domain, with the rest looked up from reference TRBV28 and TRBJ2-2, is DVKVTQSSRYLVKRTGEKVFLECVQDMDHENMFWYRQDPGLGLRLIYFSYDVKMKEKGDIPEGYSVSREKKERFSLILESASTNQTSMYLCASSLAGVRTGELFFGEGSRLTVL.

This clone was seen just once. One end of the junction is discordant with germline, which a read error may explain. The same CDR3 is also encoded by other DNA sequences in this sample. V gene TRBV15 combines with J gene TRBJ1-1, with D uncertain. Germline V gives CDR1 LNHNV, CDR2 YYDKDF (reference sequence). The CDR3 runs 12 residues. CDR3 nucleotide sequence: TGTGCCACCAGCAGAGTAGATACTGAAGCCTTCTTT. Protein: CATSRVDTEAFF.

The J gene is TRBJ1-5, the V gene TRBV4-2; TRBD1 agrees at 9 bases. V lost 6 bases and J lost 3; bases outside the gene matches: 6. The germline V gene encodes CDR1 LGHNA and CDR2 YNFKEQ. The CDR3 runs to 15 residues. The CDR3 here is CASSTDRGYNQPQHF. CDR3 in DNA: TGTGCCAGCAGTACGGACAGGGGATACAATCAGCCCCAGCATTTT.

The chain joins TRBV7-9 to TRBJ2-2; D possibly corresponds to TRBD1 (5 bases). From germline, CDR1 is SEHNR and CDR2 FQNEAQ (reference sequence). Trimming shortened V by 4 bases and J by 2 bases, and 8 bases separated the two germline ends. This CDR3 comprises 14 residues. In nucleotides, the CDR3 is TGTGCCAGCAGCTCCAGGGTAAACACCGGGGAGCTGTTTTTT. Translation gives CASSSRVNTGELFF.

The genes are TRBV7-2 and TRBJ2-7; D is possibly TRBD1 (6 bases). V lost 4 bases, J lost 9 bases, and 19 bases lay in between. The CDR3 is 14 amino acids. Per the germline V gene, CDR1 is SGHTA and CDR2 is FQGNSA. CDR3 protein: CASSSPGHMGLQYF. The CDR3 DNA reads as TGTGCCAGCAGCTCTCCGGGACACATGGGTCTGCAGTACTTC.

The chain couples TRBV27 to TRBJ1-3; D is ambiguous. Trimming took off 3 bases at V and 1 base at J, with 7 bases between the two ends. CDR1 is MNHEY, CDR2 SMNVEV, per germline (reference sequence). The CDR3 consists of 14 residues. In nucleotides, the CDR3 is TGTGCCAGCAGTTTGTCCGGGTCTGGAAACACCATATATTTT. Translating it yields CASSLSGSGNTIYF.

The V call is TRBV7-2, the J call TRBJ1-6; 7 bases line up with TRBD1. Germline V CDR1 and CDR2: SGHTA, FQGNSA. J was trimmed by 8 bases and V by 1 base; bases with no gene match: 5. CDR3 length: 15 residues. CDR3 DNA: TGTGCCAGCAGCTTAGAAGGGACAGTTGATTCACCCCTCCACTTT. Amino acids: CASSLEGTVDSPLHF.

V gene TRBV20-1 combines with J gene TRBJ2-3; D perhaps matches TRBD2 (6 bases). The germline V gene encodes CDR1 DFQATT and CDR2 SNEGSKA (reference sequence). V lost 6 bases, J lost 4 bases, and 8 bases lay in between. The CDR3 is 11 residues long. The CDR3 loop reads CSAGRADTQYF. DNA for the CDR3: TGCAGTGCCGGGAGAGCAGATACGCAGTATTTT.

This clone has a handful of counts. The J gene is TRBJ2-6, the V gene TRBV7-6; unclear D gene. V was shortened by 2 bases and J by 1 base, with 9 bases between the two germline ends. Germline V gene data show CDR1 as SGHVS and CDR2 as FNYEAQ. This CDR3 has 16 residues. CDR3 protein: CASSLWSESGANVLTF. CDR3 DNA: TGTGCCAGCAGCTTATGGAGCGAATCTGGGGCCAACGTCCTGACTTTC.

In this sample, this clone turned up once. The chain carries TRBV5-8 and TRBJ2-1; the match to TRBD1 covers 9 bases. This CDR3 is 14 amino acids long. With V trimmed by 5 bases and J by 8 bases, 8 bases remained unmatched. CDR1 SGHTS and CDR2 YDEGEE come from the germline V gene. CDR3: CASRQPGQGYEQFF. CDR3 DNA: TGTGCCAGCAGGCAACCGGGACAGGGCTATGAGCAGTTCTTC.

A single count supports this clone. The rearrangement uses TRBV30 and TRBJ2-2, with 7 bases fitting TRBD2. The V and J ends lost 0 bases and 4 bases, in that order; junction bases with no gene match: 8. CDR1 GTSNPN and CDR2 SVGIG come from the germline V gene (reference sequence). The CDR3 sequence is 16 residues long. This chain's CDR3 is CAWSVRGLKSTGELFF. CDR3 bases: TGTGCCTGGAGTGTACGGGGACTAAAAAGCACCGGGGAGCTGTTTTTT.

Only one count was recorded for this clone. V usage is TRBV30 and J usage is TRBJ1-1, with TRBD1 matching over 9 bases. The CDR3 covers 13 residues. The V segment lost 5 bases and the J segment 7 bases; nucleotides outside the gene matches: 8. Germline V lookup: CDR1 GTSNPN, CDR2 SVGIG (reference sequence). The CDR3 protein is CAWEPSDRGEAFF. CDR3 DNA: TGTGCCTGGGAGCCCTCGGACAGGGGTGAAGCTTTCTTT. Combining the CDR3 with reference TRBV30 and TRBJ1-1 gives the whole variable domain SQTIHQWPATLVQPVGSPLSLECTVEGTSNPNLYWYRQAAGRGLQLLFYSVGIGQISSEVPQNLSASRPQDRQFILSSKKLLLSDSGFYLCAWEPSDRGEAFFGQGTRLTVV.

The chain recombines TRBV5-3 with TRBJ2-7, with 7 bases identical to TRBD1. TRBV5-3 is given ORF status, its function remaining uncertain. The CDR3 covers 14 residues. J gave up 4 bases and V 1 base, and 5 bases lay outside the gene matches. This chain's CDR3 is CARSLTGQAYEQYF. CDR3 in DNA: TGTGCCAGAAGCTTGACTGGACAGGCTTACGAGCAGTACTTC.

V usage is TRBV28 and J usage is TRBJ2-1; perhaps TRBD1 as D (5 bases). CDR3 length: 13 amino acids. Germline values: CDR1 MDHEN, CDR2 SYDVKM. V lost 2 bases to trimming and J lost 13 bases, with 15 bases between them. The CDR3 region is CASSLPQMDTQFF. CDR3 sequence (DNA): TGTGCCAGCAGTTTACCCCAGATGGACACTCAGTTCTTC.

V and J are TRBV5-6 and TRBJ2-1; 10 positions match TRBD2. V lost 6 bases to trimming and J lost 0 bases; unmatched junction nucleotides: 9. Germline lookup yields CDR1 SGHDT and CDR2 YYEEEE. This CDR3 has 17 residues. The DNA for the CDR3 is TGTGCCAGCAACACGAAGCGGGGGGGTACCTCCTACAATGAGCAGTTCTTC. Its protein is CASNTKRGGTSYNEQFF. The full variable domain, rest sourced from reference TRBV5-6 and TRBJ2-1, is DAGVTQSPTHLIKTRGQQVTLRCSPKSGHDTVSWYQQALGQGPQFIFQYYEEEERQRGNFPDRFSGHQFPNYSSELNVNALLLGDSALYLCASNTKRGGTSYNEQFFGPGTRLTVL.

The chain joins TRBV4-1 to TRBJ1-4; D ambiguous. CDR1 and CDR2 from the germline V gene are MGHRA and YSYEKL. V was pared by 7 bases and J by 5 bases, with 11 bases between. The CDR3 is made up of 13 amino acids. The CDR3 region is CASTNWSNEKLFF. For the CDR3, the DNA is TGCGCCAGCACCAACTGGTCGAATGAAAAACTGTTTTTT.

The chain links TRBV30 to TRBJ1-2; 8 nucleotides line up with TRBD1. V trimming: 3 bases; J trimming: 6 bases; junction bases outside the gene matches: 6. The germline V gene has CDR1 GTSNPN and CDR2 SVGIG (reference sequence). The CDR3 is 13 residues long. As DNA, the CDR3 is TGTGCCTGGAGGATCGGGACAGGCGATGGCTACACCTTC. This codes for CAWRIGTGDGYTF.

This chain links TRBV6-6 with TRBJ2-2; TRBD1 might be the D (6 bases). This CDR3 has 15 amino acids. V lost 0 bases and J 7 bases, leaving 12 bases between the germline ends. The V gene's germline CDR1 is MNHNY and CDR2 SVGAGI (reference sequence). CDR3 residues: CASSYSTGRDGELFF. The CDR3 DNA sequence: TGTGCCAGCAGTTACTCGACAGGAAGGGACGGGGAGCTGTTTTTT.

The chain carries TRBV6-5 and TRBJ2-5; TRBD1 matches 7 bases. Germline CDR1 and CDR2: MNHEY and SVGAGI. Trimming at V came to 2 bases and at J to 1 base, leaving 1 base not matched to a gene. The CDR3 has 14 residues. The CDR3 sequence: CASSYQGVQETQYF. CDR3 DNA sequence: TGTGCCAGCAGTTACCAGGGGGTCCAAGAGACCCAGTACTTC.

V gene TRBV27 combines with J gene TRBJ1-3, with 7 bases matching TRBD1. Germline V lookup: CDR1 MNHEY, CDR2 SMNVEV (reference sequence). Trimming cost V 2 bases and J 2 bases; bases outside gene matches: 18. This CDR3 is 20 amino acids long. CDR3 DNA: TGTGCCAGCAGTTTAGAGGGGCCCCATTCCGGGACAGATACTGGAAACACCATATATTTT. Residues: CASSLEGPHSGTDTGNTIYF.